The sequence of this T cell receptor (beta chain) was determined in a study of early T cells in non-severe SARS-CoV-2 infection. For the study at large: Sequencing used unsorted whole-blood bulk RNA, so chains lack pairing. Regarding the study as a whole: VDJdb matching favored anti-spike CD8 responses, missing private and CD4 specificities.

This clonotype came up a few times. Its matching antigen is unknown. The length of the CDR3 is 14 residues. Germline trimming cut 7 bases from V and 4 bases from J; bases unmatched to any gene: 7. Looked up from germline, CDR1 is LNHDA and CDR2 is SQIVND (reference sequence). Unique molecular identifiers were attached to individual cDNA molecules. MiXCR was run by TCRdb on the 5' RACE reads, yielding one entry per CDR3 protein. The data contain some 82,000 distinct CDR3 sequences, roughly 12% of them singletons. Here the sequenced sample was whole blood, taken at baseline. The rearrangement joins TRBV19 to TRBJ2-7; 10 positions match TRBD2. This receptor was obtained from an adult who was a healthcare worker with PCR-confirmed SARS-CoV-2 infection or an uninfected control (not recorded which). The CDR3 DNA follows: TGTGCCAGTACCCCAGCGGGAGGGCCTTACGAGCAGTACTTC. Amino acid sequence: CASTPAGGPYEQYF.